The T cell receptor (beta chain) under discussion was sequenced for a study of T cells in Graves' hyperthyroidism and ophthalmopathy. Amplified regions were TCR beta CDR3 sequences from RNA transcripts. The TCR CDR3 was amplified in a first-round RT-PCR using the HTBI primer set. TCRdb independently ran MiXCR on the multiplex PCR reads; one entry per CDR3 protein. The table has over 500,000 distinct CDR3 sequences, about 16% seen once; the top ten hold approximately 32%. This clonotype was found a few times. Possible read error: a much larger clone is one base away. Germline V gives CDR1 SGHAT, CDR2 FQNNGV. The CDR3 totals 11 residues.

This TCR derives from a woman in her 30s with Graves' ophthalmopathy. The sequencing input was blood. The gene calls are TRBV11-2 and TRBJ2-5; 7 bases align to TRBD2. The CDR3 spells CASGFAGVGYF. The CDR3 region has the DNA TGTGCCAGCGGCTTTGCGGGAGTGGGGTACTTC. Using reference TRBV11-2 and TRBJ2-5 for the parts outside the CDR3, the full variable domain is EAGVAQSPRYKIIEKRQSVAFWCNPISGHATLYWYQQILGQGPKLLIQFQNNGVVDDSQLPKDRFSAERLKGVDSTLKIQPAKLEDSAVYLCASGFAGVGYFGPGTRLLVL.